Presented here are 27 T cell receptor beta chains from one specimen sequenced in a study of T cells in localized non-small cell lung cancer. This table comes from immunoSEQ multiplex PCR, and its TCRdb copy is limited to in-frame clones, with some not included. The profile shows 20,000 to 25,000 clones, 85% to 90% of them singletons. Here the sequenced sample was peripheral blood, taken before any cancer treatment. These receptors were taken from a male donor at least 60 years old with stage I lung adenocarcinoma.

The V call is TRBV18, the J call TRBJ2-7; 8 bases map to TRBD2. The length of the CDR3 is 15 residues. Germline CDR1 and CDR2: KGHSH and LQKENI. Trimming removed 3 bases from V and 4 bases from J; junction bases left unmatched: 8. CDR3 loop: CASSPRSSGNYEQYF. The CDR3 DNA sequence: TGTGCCAGCTCACCCCGAAGTAGCGGGAATTACGAGCAGTACTTC.

CDR3 amino acids: CASSPGGPNEQFF. The CDR3 region has the DNA TGTGCCAGCAGCCCCGGGGGCCCCAATGAGCAGTTCTTC. The V gene is TRBV11-2, the J gene TRBJ2-1; D may correspond to TRBD1 or TRBD2 (6 bases each). Germline CDR1 and CDR2: SGHAT and FQNNGV. The CDR3 has 13 residues. Between the trimmed V and J ends, which lost 5 bases and 6 bases, there was a span of 11 bases.

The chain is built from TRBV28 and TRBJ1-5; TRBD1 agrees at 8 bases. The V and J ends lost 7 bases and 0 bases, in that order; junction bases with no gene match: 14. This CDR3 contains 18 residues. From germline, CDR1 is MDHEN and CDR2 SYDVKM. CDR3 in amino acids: CASIKGQGGEYSNQPQHF. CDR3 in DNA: TGTGCCAGCATTAAAGGACAGGGCGGAGAATATAGCAATCAGCCCCAGCATTTT.

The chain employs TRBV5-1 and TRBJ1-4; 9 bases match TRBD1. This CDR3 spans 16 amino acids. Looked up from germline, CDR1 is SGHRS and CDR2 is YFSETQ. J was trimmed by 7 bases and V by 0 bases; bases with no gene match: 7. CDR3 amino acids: CASSLGTGEVGEKLFF. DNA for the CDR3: TGCGCCAGCAGCTTGGGGACAGGGGAAGTGGGTGAAAAACTGTTTTTT.

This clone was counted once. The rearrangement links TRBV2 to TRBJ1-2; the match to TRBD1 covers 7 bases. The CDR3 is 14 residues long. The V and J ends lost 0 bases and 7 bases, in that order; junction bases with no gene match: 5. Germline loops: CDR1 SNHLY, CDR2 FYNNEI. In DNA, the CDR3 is TGTGCCAGCAGTGAAGCTGGGGCAGGGGGTGGCTACACCTTC. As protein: CASSEAGAGGGYTF.

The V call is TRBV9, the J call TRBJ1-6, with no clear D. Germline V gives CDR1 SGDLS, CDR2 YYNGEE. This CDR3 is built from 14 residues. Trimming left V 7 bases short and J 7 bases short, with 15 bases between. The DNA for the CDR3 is TGTGCCAGCGCCCTCACGACCGGGAATTCACCCCTCCACTTT. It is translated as CASALTTGNSPLHF.

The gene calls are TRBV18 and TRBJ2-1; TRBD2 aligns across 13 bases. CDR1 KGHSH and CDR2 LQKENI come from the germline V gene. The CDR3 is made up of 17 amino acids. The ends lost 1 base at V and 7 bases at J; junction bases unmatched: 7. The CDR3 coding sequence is TGTGCCAGCTCACCACTACCGGGACTAGCGGGGAGGAATGAGCAGTTCTTC. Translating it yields CASSPLPGLAGRNEQFF.

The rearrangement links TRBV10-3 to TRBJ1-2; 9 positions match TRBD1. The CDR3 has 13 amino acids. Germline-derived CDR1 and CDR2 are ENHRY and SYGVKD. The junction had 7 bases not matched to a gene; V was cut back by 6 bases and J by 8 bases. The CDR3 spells CAISGQGIDGYTF. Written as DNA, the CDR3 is TGTGCCATCAGCGGACAGGGGATTGACGGCTACACCTTC.

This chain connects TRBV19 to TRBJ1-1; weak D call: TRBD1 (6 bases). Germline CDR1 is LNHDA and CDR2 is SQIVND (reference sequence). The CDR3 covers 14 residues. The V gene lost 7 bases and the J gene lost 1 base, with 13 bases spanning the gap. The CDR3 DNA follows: TGTGCCAGTACGGCAGGGGCGCGGAACACTGAAGCTTTCTTT. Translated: CASTAGARNTEAFF.

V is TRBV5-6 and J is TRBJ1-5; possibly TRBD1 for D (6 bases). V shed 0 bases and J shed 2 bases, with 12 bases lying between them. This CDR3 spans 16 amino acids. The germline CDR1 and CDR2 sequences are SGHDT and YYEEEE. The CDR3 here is CASSLGGGLGNQPQHF. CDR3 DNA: TGTGCCAGCAGCTTGGGCGGGGGCTTGGGCAATCAGCCCCAGCATTTT. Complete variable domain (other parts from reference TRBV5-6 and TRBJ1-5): DAGVTQSPTHLIKTRGQQVTLRCSPKSGHDTVSWYQQALGQGPQFIFQYYEEEERQRGNFPDRFSGHQFPNYSSELNVNALLLGDSALYLCASSLGGGLGNQPQHFGDGTRLSIL.

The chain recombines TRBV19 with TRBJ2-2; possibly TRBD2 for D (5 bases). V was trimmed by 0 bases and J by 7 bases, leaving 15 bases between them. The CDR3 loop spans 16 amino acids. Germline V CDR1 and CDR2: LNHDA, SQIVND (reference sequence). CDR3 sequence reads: CASSIDGRANGGELFF. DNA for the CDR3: TGTGCCAGTAGTATAGATGGGCGGGCAAATGGCGGGGAGCTGTTTTTT.

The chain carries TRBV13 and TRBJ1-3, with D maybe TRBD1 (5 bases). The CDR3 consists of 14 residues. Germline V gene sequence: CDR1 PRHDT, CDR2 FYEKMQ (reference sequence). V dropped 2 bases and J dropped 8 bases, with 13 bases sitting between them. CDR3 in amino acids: CASSLFEGTDTIYF. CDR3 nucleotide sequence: TGTGCCAGCAGCTTATTCGAGGGGACCGACACCATATATTTT.

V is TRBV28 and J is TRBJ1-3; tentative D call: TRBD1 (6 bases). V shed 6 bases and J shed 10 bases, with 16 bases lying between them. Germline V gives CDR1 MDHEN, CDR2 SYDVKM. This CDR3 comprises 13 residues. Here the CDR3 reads CASSPTGRPTIYF. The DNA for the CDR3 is TGTGCCAGCAGCCCCACAGGGCGCCCAACCATATATTTT. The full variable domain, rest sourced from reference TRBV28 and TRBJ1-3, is DVKVTQSSRYLVKRTGEKVFLECVQDMDHENMFWYRQDPGLGLRLIYFSYDVKMKEKGDIPEGYSVSREKKERFSLILESASTNQTSMYLCASSPTGRPTIYFGEGSWLTVV.

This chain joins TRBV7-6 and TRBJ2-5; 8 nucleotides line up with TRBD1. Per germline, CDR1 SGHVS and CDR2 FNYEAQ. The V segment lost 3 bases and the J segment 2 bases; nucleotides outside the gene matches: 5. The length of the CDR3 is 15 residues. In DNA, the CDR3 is TGTGCCAGCAGCTTGAACTACAGGGGGCAAGAGACCCAGTACTTC. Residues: CASSLNYRGQETQYF.

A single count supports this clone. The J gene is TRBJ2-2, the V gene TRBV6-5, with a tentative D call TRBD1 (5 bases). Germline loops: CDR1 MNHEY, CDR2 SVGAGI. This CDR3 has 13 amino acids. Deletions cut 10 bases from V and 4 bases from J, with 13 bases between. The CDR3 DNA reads TGTGCCACCTCCGGACATAGCACCGGGGAGCTGTTTTTT. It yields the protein CATSGHSTGELFF.

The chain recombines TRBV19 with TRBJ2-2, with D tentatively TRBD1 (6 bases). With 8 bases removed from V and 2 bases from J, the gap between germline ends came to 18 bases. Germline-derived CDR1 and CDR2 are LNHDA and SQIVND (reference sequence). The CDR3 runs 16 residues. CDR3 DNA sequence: TGTGCCAGTGACCCTACCGGGACACCAAACACCGGGGAGCTGTTTTTT. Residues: CASDPTGTPNTGELFF.

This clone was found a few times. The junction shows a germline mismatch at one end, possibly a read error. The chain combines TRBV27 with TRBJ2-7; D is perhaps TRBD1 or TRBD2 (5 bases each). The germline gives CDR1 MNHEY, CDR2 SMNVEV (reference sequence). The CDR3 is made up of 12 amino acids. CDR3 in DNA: TGTGCCAGCAGTCCACTCCAGGGCGGGCCATCCTTC. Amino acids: CASSPLQGGPSF.

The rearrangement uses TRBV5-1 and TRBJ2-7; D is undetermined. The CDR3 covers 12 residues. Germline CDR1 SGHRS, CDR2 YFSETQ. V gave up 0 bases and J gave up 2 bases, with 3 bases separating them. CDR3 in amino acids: CASSLGAYEQYF. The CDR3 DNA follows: TGCGCCAGCAGCTTGGGAGCCTACGAGCAGTACTTC.

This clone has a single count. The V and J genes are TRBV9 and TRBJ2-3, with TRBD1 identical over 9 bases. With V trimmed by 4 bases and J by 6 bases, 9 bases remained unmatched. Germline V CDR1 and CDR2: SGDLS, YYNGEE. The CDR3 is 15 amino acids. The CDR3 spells CASSLMTGQGDTQYF. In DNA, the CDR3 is TGTGCCAGCAGCTTGATGACAGGACAGGGGGATACGCAGTATTTT.

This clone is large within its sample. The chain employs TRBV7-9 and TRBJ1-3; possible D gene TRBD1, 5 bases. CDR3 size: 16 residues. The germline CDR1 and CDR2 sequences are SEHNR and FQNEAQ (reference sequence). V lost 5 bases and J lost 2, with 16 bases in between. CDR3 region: CASSPGTPGPGNTIYF. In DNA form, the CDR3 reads TGTGCCAGCAGCCCTGGGACTCCAGGTCCTGGAAACACCATATATTTT.

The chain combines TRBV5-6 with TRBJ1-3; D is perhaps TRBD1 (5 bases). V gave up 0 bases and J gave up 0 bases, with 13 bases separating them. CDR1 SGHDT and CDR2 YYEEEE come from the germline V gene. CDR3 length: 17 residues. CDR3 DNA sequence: TGTGCCAGCAGCTTGGCTTTCCCGAGGGGCTCTGGAAACACCATATATTTT. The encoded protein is CASSLAFPRGSGNTIYF.

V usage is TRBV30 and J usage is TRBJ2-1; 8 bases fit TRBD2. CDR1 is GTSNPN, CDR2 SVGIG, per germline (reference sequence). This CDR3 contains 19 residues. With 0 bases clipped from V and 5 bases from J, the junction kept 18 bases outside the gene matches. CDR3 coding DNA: TGTGCCTGGAGTGTACTAAAATCGCTCGGGGGGGATCCCCACAATGAGCAGTTCTTC. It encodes CAWSVLKSLGGDPHNEQFF.

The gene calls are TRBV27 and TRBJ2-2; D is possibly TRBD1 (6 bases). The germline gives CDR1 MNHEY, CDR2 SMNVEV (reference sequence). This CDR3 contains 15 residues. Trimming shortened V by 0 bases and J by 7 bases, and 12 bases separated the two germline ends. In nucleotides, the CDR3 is TGTGCCAGCAGTTTATCAGCGACAGGACTCGGGGAGCTGTTTTTT. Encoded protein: CASSLSATGLGELFF.

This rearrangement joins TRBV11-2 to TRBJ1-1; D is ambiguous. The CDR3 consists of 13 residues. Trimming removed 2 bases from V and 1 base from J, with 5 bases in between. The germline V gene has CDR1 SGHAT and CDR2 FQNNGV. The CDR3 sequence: CASSLQRNTEAFF. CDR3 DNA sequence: TGTGCCAGCAGCTTACAAAGGAACACTGAAGCTTTCTTT.

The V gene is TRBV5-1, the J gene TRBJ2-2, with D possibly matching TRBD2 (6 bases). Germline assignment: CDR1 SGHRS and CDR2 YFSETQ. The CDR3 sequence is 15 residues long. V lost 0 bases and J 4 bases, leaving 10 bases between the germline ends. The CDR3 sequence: CASSLGLVGTGELFF. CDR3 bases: TGCGCCAGCAGCTTGGGACTAGTAGGCACCGGGGAGCTGTTTTTT.

CDR3 loop: CASSPRTGNPEQYF. CDR3 in DNA: TGTGCCAGCTCACCGCGGACAGGGAACCCCGAGCAGTACTTC. This chain uses TRBV18 with TRBJ2-7; 8 bases are a match to TRBD1. With V trimmed by 3 bases and J by 6 bases, 7 bases remained unmatched. Germline CDR1 and CDR2: KGHSH and LQKENI. The CDR3 sequence is 14 residues long.

The CDR3, as DNA: TGTGCCAGCACCGGATCGGGGGGGAGATGGAACACTGAAGCTTTCTTT. It yields the protein CASTGSGGRWNTEAFF. This chain connects TRBV28 to TRBJ1-1, with a tentative D call TRBD1 (5 bases). The CDR3 contains 16 residues. Germline V gene sequence: CDR1 MDHEN, CDR2 SYDVKM. Trimming removed 7 bases from V and 1 base from J, with 19 bases in between. The whole variable domain, remainder taken from reference TRBV28 and TRBJ1-1, is DVKVTQSSRYLVKRTGEKVFLECVQDMDHENMFWYRQDPGLGLRLIYFSYDVKMKEKGDIPEGYSVSREKKERFSLILESASTNQTSMYLCASTGSGGRWNTEAFFGQGTRLTVV.